This TCR beta chain was captured by sequencing in a study of CD8+ T cells in alopecia areata. Study findings and constraints: In scalp samples, resident alphabeta T cells of normal skin are also sequenced. Clarity of TCR sharing across patients fell short of that in mice, possibly HLA-related. Elevated clonality characterized lesional scalp relative to normal scalp, particularly in alopecia totalis/universalis. A large proportion of expanded lesional clones were detected persisting in scalp and blood during tofacitinib.

V was cut by 6 bases and J by 8 bases, with 13 bases left in between. The CDR3 length is 13 residues. Per the germline V gene, CDR1 is LNHDA and CDR2 is SQIVND (reference sequence). A remark on this clone: Its antigen is currently unknown.

Isolated RNA was reverse transcribed into cDNA used as the sequencing template. TCRdb's copy holds only in-frame clones and misses some; the assay was immunoSEQ multiplex PCR. This sample carries some 200,000 clones, roughly three fifths of them seen once, and the ten largest clones take less than 4%. Documented treatment: oral pan-JAK inhibitor, 5-10 mg twice daily. The J gene is TRBJ1-4, the V gene TRBV19; the D gene is possibly TRBD1 (5 bases). The input for sequencing was CD4+ T cells sorted from blood, taken at week 4, from a patient treated with tofacitinib. This TCR was recovered from a human donor with alopecia areata. The DNA of the CDR3 is TGTGCCAGTAGCGCCAGGGTGGACGAAAAACTGTTTTTT. Protein product: CASSARVDEKLFF.